The subject of this entry is one TCR beta chain. The specificity of this receptor is unknown. No base quality values were provided; no much bigger clone lies one nucleotide off. This entry is derived from a study of T cell changes during pregnancy in multiple sclerosis (dated 2019 in TCRdb). Study-level background: In women with multiple sclerosis, the researchers looked at how the T cell repertoire shifted as pregnancy progressed.

Library preparation employed the immunoSEQ multiplex PCR assay. Entries here come from immuneACCESS through TCRdb and include only in-frame sequences with V and J called. Some clones fail to appear in such tables; in the studies checked, an unresolved V gene covers under half of the shortfall, and the cause of the remainder is unknown. The sample yields about 97,000 clones; about nine tenths were counted once. Roughly 0.77% of the sample is taken by the ten largest. Spanning cysteine to phenylalanine, the CDR3 consists of 14 amino acids. Left in the record is the CDR3 DNA by itself, 42 bases read in frame from the first base. Germline trimming: 2 bases from V, 3 bases from J; junction bases outside gene matches: 1. For CDR1 and CDR2, the germline V gene lists MNHEY and SVGAGI.

The source was peripheral blood, collected in the second trimester of pregnancy. The receptor chain draws on TRBV6-5 and TRBJ2-7, with 10 bases aligning to TRBD1. The clonotype was recovered from a female donor in good health, enrolled as a control in a pregnancy study. The DNA sequence is given as TGTGCCAGCAGTTACCGGGACAGGGGCTACGAGCAGTACTTC. It is translated as CASSYRDRGYEQYF.